This T cell receptor (beta chain) was sequenced for a study of blood T cells in healthy people across ages. About the research overall: Capture by template switching was about one barcoded beta molecule per two T cells.

Germline CDR1 and CDR2: LGHNA and YSLEER. The CDR3 is 17 residues long. Losses at the gene ends were 0 bases for V and 1 base for J; bases not matched to a gene: 4. A second about 7 to 11 cycle PCR used barcoded and J-beta primers. TCRdb recomputed calls from the 5' RACE reads with MiXCR, one row per CDR3 protein. This sample yields about 1.5 million distinct CDR3 sequences, of which roughly 43% are seen a single time; just over 4% belongs to the top ten. Samples had at least 6.5 million PBMCs isolated from them. Sequenced sample: blood. The TCR originated in a young woman in good health. The rearrangement joins TRBV4-3 to TRBJ2-1, with 9 bases fitting TRBD2. Here the CDR3 DNA reads TGCGCCAGCAGCCAAGATATCCTAGCGGGGTCCTACAATGAGCAGTTCTTC. Translation gives CASSQDILAGSYNEQFF.